This T cell receptor (beta chain) was retrieved from a study of cytomegalovirus exposure and HLA in healthy donors. Study in general: Ancestry clustering placed 81% of around 400 genotyped donors in the Caucasian-associated cluster.

Points from the study as a whole: A missense DCLRE1C variant was associated with V- and J-gene trimming of TCR beta chains in a later analysis, and an independent cohort replicated the association. Later on, an analysis showed TCR association rates differing by HLA locus, with DRB1 the most and HLA-C the fewest.

Germline CDR1 and CDR2: LNHDA and SQIVND (reference sequence). The CDR3 sequence is 14 residues long. V was cut by 5 bases and J by 2 bases, with 12 bases left in between. 60 Vbeta and 13 Jbeta primers were used in PCR. Repertoires were generated with immunoSEQ multiplex PCR, while TCRdb's copy carries only in-frame clones and drops some. Of roughly 99,000 clones in the sample, 79% were seen once. Of note for this clone: Its antigen remains unknown.

Sequenced sample: PBMCs. V is TRBV19 and J is TRBJ1-2; D might be TRBD1 (5 bases). The receptor was derived from a male donor in good health and CMV-seropositive. In nucleotides, the CDR3 is TGTGCCAGTAGTGTGACAGTGATGAACTATGGCTACACCTTC. Translation gives CASSVTVMNYGYTF.